Below, one T cell receptor beta chain is given with its context. The trim removed 7 bases at V and 5 bases at J, leaving 9 bases unmatched. This CDR3 is built from 14 residues. CDR1 and CDR2 from the germline V gene are SNHLY and FYNNEI. These data originate in a study of technical replicates of blood from a handful of donors. Generated by immunoSEQ multiplex PCR, the TCRdb table keeps only in-frame clones and is missing some. This table holds around 77,000 clones, 80% to 95% found once. The origin of this receptor is a human donor in good health. Sequencing used T cells isolated from PBMCs. This chain connects TRBV2 to TRBJ1-2, with 8 bases that match TRBD1. The CDR3 here is CASTSAGGVYGYTF. In DNA, the CDR3 is TGTGCCAGCACCTCAGCAGGGGGCGTGTATGGCTACACCTTC.